The 14 T cell receptor beta chains reported below all come from one sample, sequenced in a study of T cell responses to AZD1222 COVID-19 vaccine. Data came from immunoSEQ multiplex PCR; TCRdb stores just in-frame clones and leaves some out. This sample has about 130,000 clones, with 75% to 90% found just once. Sequenced here: peripheral blood, sampled 28 days after the second AZD1222 dose. The receptors shown here come from an adult who received the AZD1222 COVID-19 vaccine.

This rearrangement joins TRBV7-2 to TRBJ2-3; D tentatively reads TRBD1 or TRBD2 (7 bases each). The CDR3 is 16 amino acids. The V end lost 4 bases, the J end lost 2 bases, and 16 bases lay between the germline ends. Germline V gene sequence: CDR1 SGHTA, CDR2 FQGNSA. CDR3 DNA sequence: TGTGCCAGCAGCTCGCAGGGGGGGGGCCCCACAGATACGCAGTATTTT. This codes for CASSSQGGGPTDTQYF. Using reference TRBV7-2 and TRBJ2-3 for the parts outside the CDR3, the full variable domain is GAGVSQSPSNKVTEKGKDVELRCDPISGHTALYWYRQSLGQGLEFLIYFQGNSAPDKSGLPSDRFSAERTGGSVSTLTIQRTQQEDSAVYLCASSSQGGGPTDTQYFGPGTRLTVL.

The chain carries TRBV5-1 and TRBJ1-2; 9 nucleotides line up with TRBD1. The CDR3 consists of 14 residues. The J segment lost 8 bases and the V segment lost 5 bases, leaving 10 bases of the junction unmatched. Germline CDR1 is SGHRS and CDR2 is YFSETQ. CDR3 nucleotide sequence: TGCGCCAGCAGTGTTTACGGGACAGGGTACGGCTACACCTTC. Protein: CASSVYGTGYGYTF.

This clone has only one observation. This chain connects TRBV5-4 to TRBJ1-1; 7 bases match TRBD1. This CDR3 region has 15 residues. Losses at the gene ends were 0 bases for V and 7 bases for J; bases not matched to a gene: 9. Germline loops: CDR1 SGHNT, CDR2 YYREEE (reference sequence). Here the CDR3 reads CASSLGVQGLHEAFF. The CDR3 DNA sequence: TGTGCCAGCAGCTTGGGGGTACAGGGGCTTCATGAAGCTTTCTTT.

This clone was seen only once. The chain has TRBV25-1 and TRBJ1-2; a possible D gene is TRBD1 (6 bases). The germline gives CDR1 MGHDK, CDR2 SYGVNS. The CDR3 extends over 15 amino acids. The V gene lost 5 bases and the J gene lost 8 bases, with 21 bases spanning the gap. The CDR3 loop is CASSNTEDSYRGYTF. DNA for the CDR3: TGTGCCAGCAGTAACACCGAGGACAGTTATCGGGGCTACACCTTC.

The chain joins TRBV7-9 to TRBJ1-5; D is perhaps TRBD1 (6 bases). V was clipped by 5 bases and J by 4 bases, with 9 bases between them. This CDR3 has 13 residues. Germline-derived CDR1 and CDR2 are SEHNR and FQNEAQ (reference sequence). DNA for the CDR3: TGTGCCAGCAGCCGGACAGAGAATCAGCCCCAGCATTTT. It yields the protein CASSRTENQPQHF.

The chain links TRBV18 to TRBJ2-2, with TRBD1 matching 9 bases. Unmatched junction bases numbered 5, after V lost 0 bases and J lost 0 bases. Germline CDR1 is KGHSH and CDR2 is LQKENI. This CDR3 has 18 amino acids. Here the CDR3 reads CASSPPGQGTSNTGELFF. CDR3 sequence (DNA): TGTGCCAGCTCACCACCGGGACAGGGAACATCGAACACCGGGGAGCTGTTTTTT.

This chain connects TRBV9 to TRBJ2-1, with 7 bases lining up with TRBD1. CDR3 length: 17 amino acids. The junction had 10 bases not matched to a gene; V was cut back by 4 bases and J by 0 bases. CDR1 and CDR2 from the germline V gene are SGDLS and YYNGEE. CDR3 amino acids: CASSPSTGIVSYNEQFF. The CDR3 DNA reads TGTGCCAGCAGCCCCTCGACAGGGATAGTCTCCTACAATGAGCAGTTCTTC. The full variable domain, rest sourced from reference TRBV9 and TRBJ2-1, is DSGVTQTPKHLITATGQRVTLRCSPRSGDLSVYWYQQSLDQGLQFLIQYYNGEERAKGNILERFSAQQFPDLHSELNLSSLELGDSALYFCASSPSTGIVSYNEQFFGPGTRLTVL.

The CDR3: CASSYRVGQLYGYTF. In nucleotides, the CDR3 is TGTGCCAGCAGTTATAGGGTTGGACAGCTCTATGGCTACACCTTC. The V call is TRBV28, the J call TRBJ1-2; TRBD1 might be the D (6 bases). V was cut by 4 bases and J by 4 bases, with 16 bases left in between. The CDR3 runs 15 residues. Germline V gene data show CDR1 as MDHEN and CDR2 as SYDVKM.

The chain combines TRBV15 with TRBJ2-2; TRBD2 aligns across 7 bases. Looked up from germline, CDR1 is LNHNV and CDR2 is YYDKDF (reference sequence). The J segment lost 0 bases and the V segment lost 4 bases, leaving 8 bases of the junction unmatched. This CDR3 is built from 17 residues. The CDR3 nucleotides read TGTGCCACCAGCACACCTGGGAGCGGGGCGAACACCGGGGAGCTGTTTTTT. Translating gives CATSTPGSGANTGELFF.

This chain uses TRBV12-3 or TRBV12-4 with TRBJ1-2; D perhaps matches TRBD1 (6 bases). This CDR3 is built from 13 residues. V lost 4 bases, J lost 5 bases, and 11 bases lay in between. CDR3 nucleotides: TGTGCCAGCAGTTCCCGGGACACTTATGGCTACACCTTC. Translated, it gives CASSSRDTYGYTF.

V and J are TRBV7-2 and TRBJ1-4; the D is unclear. Germline V lookup: CDR1 SGHTA, CDR2 FQGNSA. V lost 3 bases, J lost 7 bases, and 12 bases lay in between. The length of the CDR3 is 14 residues. The CDR3 DNA reads TGTGCCAGCAGCTTTGGTCATGGCGGTGAAAAACTGTTTTTT. It codes for CASSFGHGGEKLFF.

The rearrangement uses TRBV5-4 and TRBJ1-1; D possibly corresponds to TRBD1 (6 bases). Germline CDR1 SGHNT, CDR2 YYREEE (reference sequence). The length of the CDR3 is 15 residues. Trimming stripped 4 bases from V and 3 bases from J, with 16 bases between. The CDR3 reads CASSPPGHLDTEAFF. The CDR3 coding sequence is TGTGCCAGCAGCCCTCCGGGACACTTGGACACTGAAGCTTTCTTT.

This clone was found once. This rearrangement joins TRBV6-5 to TRBJ2-5; tentatively, D is TRBD1 or TRBD2 (5 bases each). Trimming left V 6 bases short and J 4 bases short, with 6 bases between. The V gene's germline CDR1 is MNHEY and CDR2 SVGAGI. The CDR3 consists of 11 residues. This CDR3 is CASRGVETQYF. In DNA, the CDR3 is TGTGCCAGCAGGGGGGTAGAGACCCAGTACTTC.

The chain couples TRBV7-2 to TRBJ1-1; D gene ambiguous. V lost 2 bases and J 1 base, leaving 5 bases between the germline ends. CDR1 and CDR2 (germline): SGHTA, FQGNSA. This CDR3 comprises 13 residues. The CDR3 DNA sequence: TGTGCCAGCAGCTTATGGCAGAACACTGAAGCTTTCTTT. It yields the protein CASSLWQNTEAFF.